This TCR beta chain stems from a study of regulatory T cells in long-lasting Graves disease listed by TCRdb under 2021. Regarding the research as a whole: In the newly diagnosed Graves' disease group, patients had been taking antithyroid drugs for less than 3 months. Persistent Graves' disease patients were compared with newly diagnosed Graves' disease patients by peripheral blood TCR sequencing and RNA sequencing. The study was registered as a clinical trial and conducted in China. A total of around 33 samples were covered by TCR sequencing, comprising approximately 13 persistent and around 20 newly diagnosed Graves' disease patients.

The library was made by multiplex PCR. Instrument used: Illumina HiSeq 4000. TCR beta libraries were built with iRepertoire HTBI primers and Arm-PCR amplification of CDR3 regions. PCR products were gel purified before sequencing. From the authors' description of their analysis: A total of fewer than 65 TRBV and some 15 TRBJ segments were identified across samples and were used for gene usage analysis of CDR3 amino acid clonotypes. COPE and FqMerger were used to merge filtered high-quality paired reads into contigs. Contigs were aligned with BLAST to IMGT TRBV, TRBD and TRBJ reference genes, and CDR3 was defined per IMGT. Any clonotype with a frequency above 0.1% was counted as a highly expanded clone. Shannon entropy served as the measure of repertoire diversity, while the Gini coefficient captured V-J evenness. A clonotype found in more than one individual was treated as public. TCRdb reprocessed the public reads (quality trimming at Q25 with fastp, clone calling with MiXCR) and kept in-frame beta chains. A single entry per CDR3 protein holds the most common genes and DNA from its merged rows. TCRdb, not the original authors, processed these V and J calls. This sample holds around 470,000 distinct CDR3 sequences; 13% to 15% were observed only once. In total, the top ten clones hold around a sixth of the sample.

In light of the paper, this sample's time point label describes: newly diagnosed GD, antithyroid drugs for less than 3 months. RNA was extracted from PBMCs in TRIzol for both TCR sequencing and RNA sequencing. The diagnosis of Graves' disease was made according to American Thyroid Association guidelines. Patients for the study were recruited at an endocrinology department in Xi'an, China. Each patient gave approximately 9.7 milliliters of peripheral blood, collected in an EDTA anticoagulant tube. Ficoll Paque Plus density gradient separation was used to isolate PBMCs, and no additional T cell sorting was done. An Agilent 2100 Bioanalyzer and agarose gel were used to assess RNA quality, and a NanoDrop 2000 was used to measure RNA concentration. On the study overall, not on this receptor specifically: Only peripheral blood was studied, because thyroid tissue, the primary lesion, was inaccessible. A larger number of public clonotypes was shared among persistent patients (around 3,000) than among newly diagnosed patients (about 990). Persistent Graves' disease patients showed lower TCR Shannon entropy and fewer highly expanded clones than newly diagnosed patients, suggesting clonal expansion. Only the TCR beta chain was sequenced and analyzed. The authors acknowledged the small sample size as a limitation that may reduce accuracy. Persistent disease showed preferential use of TRBV28, TRBJ1-2 and TRBJ2-5, whereas newly diagnosed disease favored TRBV20-1 and TRBJ2-1.

Trimming removed 3 bases from V and 7 bases from J; the gene matches leave 9 bases unexplained. Based on the germline V gene (reference sequence), the CDR1 and CDR2 sequences are LNHDA and SQIVND. The CDR3 runs 15 residues from the cysteine to the phenylalanine. The entry retains the CDR3 DNA only, 45 bases that are in frame from base 1. As regards this clonotype: This receptor's antigen is unknown. Nothing much larger sits one base from this clone, and base qualities are not available.

The sample was also linked to a second study, of T cells in Graves' hyperthyroidism and ophthalmopathy. In that second paper, the authors write: Graves' hyperthyroidism was defined as stable when no progression to ophthalmopathy occurred over 18 months of follow-up. Hyperthyroidism patients were newly diagnosed, with disease duration under 2 months, and aged 18 to 65 years. Exclusion was applied to patients with uncontrolled infections, other autoimmune diseases, pregnancy or lactation. Diagnoses were established on the basis of clinical symptoms, serum thyroxine and TRAb, thyroid ultrasound, and orbital computed tomography. A first-round RT-PCR of the TCR CDR3 used the HTBI primer set with the Qiagen OneStep RT-PCR kit. Most expanded thyroid clonotypes (frequency above 0.001) were also detected in blood, a finding suggesting that blood repertoires may reflect thyroid immune responses. Ophthalmopathy was separated from stable hyperthyroidism by a 13 V-J signature model, with around 88% sensitivity and approximately 81% specificity obtained in cross-validation and 80%/75% obtained in testing. In validation, progression to ophthalmopathy was predicted by the model with 70.59% sensitivity and 72% to 85% specificity, a median of 6.5 months before onset. A discovery cohort of about a hundred patients, fewer than 50 with Graves' ophthalmopathy and more than 55 with stable Graves' hyperthyroidism, was used to find distinguishing TCR V-J signatures. Whether ophthalmopathy could be predicted prospectively was tested in an independent validation cohort made up of fewer than 20 hyperthyroidism patients plus 17 patients who later progressed to ophthalmopathy. The 80 to 100 discovery patients were randomly divided into training and test sets at a 7:3 ratio. In addition, the study compared T-cell repertoires in thyroid tissue and in blood from a handful of Graves' hyperthyroidism patients. Once sampling was done, hyperthyroidism patients were given methimazole at a starting dose of 30 mg daily, whereas ophthalmopathy patients were given high-dose intravenous methylprednisolone. The libraries were constructed in a second round of multiplex PCR and then size-selected and purified. Sequencing of the libraries was done on an Illumina HiSeq2000 using paired-end 100 bp reads. Raw data were processed with SOAPnuke, discarding reads with adapters, uncalled bases, mean Phred below 15, or no exact constant-primer or identifier match. High-quality paired reads were merged with COPE v1.2.5, and unique nucleotide sequences were defined as clonotypes. Clonotypes were aligned to IMGT TRBV, TRBD and TRBJ reference segments using MiTCR v1.1. The analysis included only V-J combinations with a frequency above 0.0001, which together covered roughly 99% of the repertoires. The TCS score was defined as the ratio of F50 (clonal expansion) to E x V (chaos), calculated using BLOSUM62-based TCRdist between CDR3 peptides within each V-J. Welch's t-statistics and random forest reduced 500 to 550 V-J features to roughly 13, which were used in a naive Bayes classifier (R e1071). No statistical method was used to set the sample size in advance, and investigators knew the group allocation. The paper reports TCR Vbeta CDR3 sequencing of 140 or so peripheral blood samples: approximately 41 ophthalmopathy, approximately 74 hyperthyroidism and around 17 progressor patients.

This specimen consisted of peripheral blood mononuclear cells (PBMCs), obtained at new diagnosis, from a patient treated with antithyroid drugs. The chain couples TRBV19 to TRBJ2-1; 7 central nucleotides agree with TRBD2. This TCR derives from a woman aged 50 to 65 with Graves disease. Donor details come from another sample of the same person, matched by shared clones. The DNA sequence is as follows: TGTGCCAGTAGTATCTGGCGGGAGAGCCCAAATGAGCAGTTCTTC. It translates as CASSIWRESPNEQFF.